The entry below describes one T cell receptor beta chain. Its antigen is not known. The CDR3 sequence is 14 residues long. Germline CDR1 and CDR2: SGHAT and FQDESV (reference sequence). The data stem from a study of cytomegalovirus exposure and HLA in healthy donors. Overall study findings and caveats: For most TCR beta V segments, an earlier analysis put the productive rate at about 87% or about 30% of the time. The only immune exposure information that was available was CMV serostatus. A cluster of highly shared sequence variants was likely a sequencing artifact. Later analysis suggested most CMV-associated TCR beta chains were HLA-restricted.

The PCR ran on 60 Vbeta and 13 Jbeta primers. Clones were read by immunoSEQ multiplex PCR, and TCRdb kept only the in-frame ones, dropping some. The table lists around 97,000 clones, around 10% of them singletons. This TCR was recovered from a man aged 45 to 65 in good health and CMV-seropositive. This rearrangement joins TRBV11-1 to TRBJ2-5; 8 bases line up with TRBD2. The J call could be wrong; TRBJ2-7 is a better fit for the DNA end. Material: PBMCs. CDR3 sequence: CASSSGLGAYEQYF. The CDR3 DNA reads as TGTGCCAGCAGCTCGGGACTAGGCGCCTACGAGCAGTACTTC.